This TCR beta chain was observed in a study of CD8 T cells in ankylosing spondylitis. Trimming pared 5 bases from V and 4 bases from J, leaving 15 bases between. CDR1 and CDR2 from the germline V gene are LNHNV and YYDKDF (reference sequence). This CDR3 is built from 15 residues. Scientists made TCR beta libraries using quantitative 5'-RACE with molecular barcodes. TCRdb itself ran the 5' RACE reads through MiXCR, one entry per CDR3 protein. The table shows roughly 230,000 distinct CDR3 sequences, with roughly 8.2% occurring only once. This clonotype was found many times. The chain combines TRBV15 with TRBJ2-1; tentative D call: TRBD2 (5 bases). Sequencing was carried out using blood, either unsorted or a sorted T cell fraction (not recorded which). The receptor was derived from a female donor with ankylosing spondylitis or in good health (not recorded which). CDR3 nucleotides: TGTGCCACCAGCTTGGGAGACGCGTCTTACAATGAGCAGTTCTTC. Protein: CATSLGDASYNEQFF.